Presented here are 28 T cell receptor beta chains from one specimen sequenced in a study of blood T cell repertoires in COVID-19. The assay was immunoSEQ multiplex PCR, and TCRdb's table has in-frame clones only and misses some. The data show fewer than 200,000 clones, under 85% seen once. Source material: peripheral blood. The receptors were gathered from a woman older than 75 with acute or convalescent COVID-19.

V is TRBV5-6 and J is TRBJ2-4; TRBD1 aligns across 7 bases. The CDR3 runs 13 residues. V lost 0 bases to trimming and J lost 8 bases; unmatched junction nucleotides: 2. Germline-derived CDR1 and CDR2 are SGHDT and YYEEEE. The CDR3: CASSLGDSDIQYF. CDR3 nucleotide sequence: TGTGCCAGCAGCTTGGGGGACAGTGACATTCAGTACTTC.

This chain joins TRBV3-1 (or the pseudogene TRBV3-2) and TRBJ1-4; no clear D gene. Germline V CDR1 and CDR2: LGHDT, YNNKEL (reference sequence). The CDR3 is 12 residues long. The V and J ends lost 1 base and 8 bases respectively, with 5 bases between them. The CDR3 DNA follows: TGTGCCAGCAGCCAAGCGCGCGAAAAACTGTTTTTT. Translated, it gives CASSQAREKLFF.

DNA for the CDR3: TGTGCCAGCAGCGTTCTAACCGGGACACATGGCTACACCTTC. Protein product: CASSVLTGTHGYTF. V is TRBV9 and J is TRBJ1-2; D possibly corresponds to TRBD1 (6 bases). The CDR3 loop spans 14 amino acids. The germline V gene encodes CDR1 SGDLS and CDR2 YYNGEE. V was shortened by 2 bases and J by 6 bases, with 14 bases between the two germline ends.

This clone was seen only once. The gene calls are TRBV11-3 and TRBJ2-3, with D maybe TRBD1 (5 bases). This CDR3 comprises 15 residues. Looked up from germline, CDR1 is SGHNT and CDR2 is YENEEA. V shed 1 base and J shed 1 base, with 9 bases lying between them. CDR3 coding DNA: TGTGCCAGCAGCTTAGGGGGCGGACGCACAGATACGCAGTATTTT. It is translated as CASSLGGGRTDTQYF.

V usage is TRBV10-1 and J usage is TRBJ2-4, with 7 bases fitting TRBD2. Germline V CDR1 and CDR2: WNHNN, SYGVQD (reference sequence). The V and J ends lost 9 bases and 1 base, in that order; junction bases with no gene match: 6. This CDR3 contains 14 residues. CDR3 residues: CASRLAWAKNIQYF. The CDR3 DNA reads as TGCGCCAGTAGACTAGCCTGGGCCAAAAACATTCAGTACTTC.

The rearrangement uses TRBV4-1 and TRBJ2-3; 10 bases fit TRBD2. This CDR3 is built from 17 residues. Trimming at V came to 0 bases and at J to 5 bases, leaving 8 bases not matched to a gene. The germline V gene has CDR1 MGHRA and CDR2 YSYEKL. The CDR3 spells CASSQDGAGGRKDTQYF. The DNA of the CDR3 is TGCGCCAGCAGCCAAGATGGAGCGGGGGGGCGAAAAGATACGCAGTATTTT.

In its sample, this clone was seen once. This chain joins TRBV4-3 and TRBJ2-3; TRBD1 matches at 9 bases. In germline, CDR1 is LGHNA, CDR2 YSLEER. After removal of 1 base from V and 6 bases from J, the junction contained 8 bases not matched to a gene. The CDR3 has 16 amino acids. CDR3 residues: CASSQGNTGGGDTQYF. CDR3 sequence (DNA): TGCGCCAGCAGCCAAGGCAACACAGGGGGCGGCGATACGCAGTATTTT.

The rearrangement joins TRBV2 to TRBJ2-1, with D maybe TRBD2 (6 bases). Deletions cut 9 bases from V and 4 bases from J, with 10 bases between. This CDR3 contains 12 residues. Germline V gene data show CDR1 as SNHLY and CDR2 as FYNNEI. CDR3 sequence reads: CARGDSYNEQFF. The CDR3 region has the DNA TGTGCCAGAGGGGACTCGTACAATGAGCAGTTCTTC.

This clone was seen only once. The chain has TRBV5-1 and TRBJ2-5; D call uncertain. V lost 0 bases and J lost 4, with 10 bases in between. This CDR3 contains 14 residues. Germline-derived CDR1 and CDR2 are SGHRS and YFSETQ. The CDR3 DNA reads TGCGCCAGCAGCTTGGGACTGATGCGAGAGACCCAGTACTTC. This sequence encodes CASSLGLMRETQYF.

This chain uses TRBV9 with TRBJ2-5; 8 positions agree with TRBD2. This CDR3 spans 18 amino acids. Germline CDR1 SGDLS, CDR2 YYNGEE. V gave up 2 bases and J gave up 0 bases; unmatched junction bases: 12. DNA of the CDR3: TGTGCCAGCAGCGTCGGTCTGGCGGGGGGACTGTACCAAGAGACCCAGTACTTC. Translating gives CASSVGLAGGLYQETQYF.

The chain joins TRBV5-4 to TRBJ1-4, with D possibly matching TRBD1 (5 bases). The length of the CDR3 is 16 residues. The germline V gene encodes CDR1 SGHNT and CDR2 YYREEE (reference sequence). The V and J ends lost 0 bases and 8 bases respectively, with 17 bases between them. The CDR3 sequence is CASSLARQGGREKLFF. Here the CDR3 DNA reads TGTGCCAGCAGCTTGGCCCGGCAGGGAGGCAGGGAAAAACTGTTTTTT.

This chain links TRBV5-1 with TRBJ1-4; TRBD1 matches at 12 bases. This CDR3 contains 14 residues. From germline, CDR1 is SGHRS and CDR2 YFSETQ. V lost 4 bases and J lost 8; bases outside the gene matches: 3. CDR3 sequence (DNA): TGCGCCAGCAGCGGGGACAGGGGGCAGGAAAAACTGTTTTTT. Its protein product is CASSGDRGQEKLFF.

The rearrangement uses TRBV5-5 and TRBJ2-7; D unresolved. Trimming cost V 0 bases and J 0 bases, with 10 bases left between them. Germline CDR1 SGHKS, CDR2 YYEKEE (reference sequence). This CDR3 contains 15 residues. The CDR3 spells CASSLEAMSSYEQYF. The CDR3 DNA sequence: TGTGCCAGCAGCTTGGAAGCGATGAGCTCCTACGAGCAGTACTTC.

About this clone itself: Sequence at one end of the junction differs from germline and may be a read error. The rearrangement links TRBV6-5 to TRBJ1-4, with 11 bases aligning to TRBD1. CDR3 size: 15 residues. Germline values: CDR1 MNHEY, CDR2 SVGAGI. The CDR3 DNA sequence: TGTGCCAACAGTCCGAGGACAGGGGGCGATGAAAAACTGTTTTTT. Amino acid sequence: CANSPRTGGDEKLFF.

The chain links TRBV7-2 to TRBJ1-1; TRBD1 agrees at 7 bases. Germline values: CDR1 SGHTA, CDR2 FQGNSA. Germline trimming cut 0 bases from V and 0 bases from J; bases unmatched to any gene: 4. This CDR3 contains 16 residues. CDR3 nucleotides: TGTGCCAGCAGCTTAGCGACAGGGACACTGAACACTGAAGCTTTCTTT. Amino acid sequence: CASSLATGTLNTEAFF.

V and J are TRBV9 and TRBJ2-1; 13 nucleotides line up with TRBD2. V shed 3 bases, J shed 8 bases, and the junction held 5 bases outside the gene matches. The CDR3 is 15 amino acids. Germline-derived CDR1 and CDR2 are SGDLS and YYNGEE. Here the CDR3 DNA reads TGTGCCAGCAGCGCCCGGACTAGCGGGAGTGATGAGCAGTTCTTC. Its protein is CASSARTSGSDEQFF.

This chain links TRBV18 with TRBJ1-5; D is undetermined. Trimming took 3 bases from V and 7 from J, leaving 13 bases between them. Per germline, CDR1 KGHSH and CDR2 LQKENI. The CDR3 runs 14 residues. The CDR3 nucleotides are TGTGCCAGCTCACCCTCGGGGTTGACCCAGCCCCAGCATTTT. Its translation is CASSPSGLTQPQHF.

The J gene is TRBJ2-3, the V gene TRBV7-2; TRBD2 matches at 10 bases. The germline CDR1 and CDR2 sequences are SGHTA and FQGNSA. V trimming: 5 bases; J trimming: 2 bases; junction bases outside the gene matches: 1. There are 14 residues in the CDR3. CDR3 sequence (DNA): TGTGCCAGCAGCACTAGCGGGGCCACAGATACGCAGTATTTT. This translates into CASSTSGATDTQYF.

V usage is TRBV6-1 and J usage is TRBJ1-2; D unclear. This CDR3 spans 15 amino acids. Germline assignment: CDR1 MNHNS and CDR2 SASEGT. The ends were cut back, 2 bases at V and 4 bases at J, with 14 bases in the middle. The CDR3 region has the DNA TGTGCCAGCAGTGAACAGAGGGCCAGCGGCTATGGCTACACCTTC. It translates to CASSEQRASGYGYTF.

The chain recombines TRBV12-3 or TRBV12-4 with TRBJ2-3, with TRBD1 matching 7 bases. Trimming took 6 bases from V and 2 from J; bases not matched to a gene: 2. The length of the CDR3 is 13 residues. The CDR3 sequence is CASRTGFTDTQYF. The DNA for the CDR3 is TGTGCCAGCAGGACAGGGTTCACAGATACGCAGTATTTT.

The CDR3 nucleotides read TGTGCCAGCAGTACGGGACACGATTCGCTGACAGATACGCAGTATTTT. Its protein product is CASSTGHDSLTDTQYF. V usage is TRBV6-2 or TRBV6-3 and J usage is TRBJ2-3, with D tentatively TRBD1 (6 bases). This CDR3 comprises 16 residues. CDR1 and CDR2 from the germline V gene are MNHEY and SVGEGT. The V end was cut by 5 bases, the J end by 3 bases, with 18 bases between.

This chain uses TRBV18 with TRBJ2-3; no reliable D call. The germline V gene encodes CDR1 KGHSH and CDR2 LQKENI. Trimming left V 0 bases short and J 6 bases short, with 7 bases between. The CDR3 is made up of 13 amino acids. The CDR3 region has the DNA TGTGCCAGCTCACCACCCACCCGGGATACGCAGTATTTT. As protein: CASSPPTRDTQYF.

This clone was detected a few times. The rearrangement joins TRBV5-1 to TRBJ2-1; TRBD2 agrees at 10 bases. The CDR3 consists of 16 residues. The junction had 7 bases not matched to a gene; V was cut back by 4 bases and J by 3 bases. Germline V CDR1 and CDR2: SGHRS, YFSETQ. CDR3 amino acids: CASSLGLAALYNEQFF. The CDR3 nucleotides read TGCGCCAGCAGCCTCGGACTAGCGGCCCTCTACAATGAGCAGTTCTTC. Full variable domain (missing parts from reference TRBV5-1 and TRBJ2-1): KAGVTQTPRYLIKTRGQQVTLSCSPISGHRSVSWYQQTPGQGLQFLFEYFSETQRNKGNFPGRFSGRQFSNSRSEMNVSTLELGDSALYLCASSLGLAALYNEQFFGPGTRLTVL.

The V gene is TRBV25-1, the J gene TRBJ2-7, with D perhaps matching TRBD1 (5 bases). From germline, CDR1 is MGHDK and CDR2 SYGVNS. V gave up 3 bases and J gave up 0 bases, with 18 bases separating them. The CDR3 has 17 residues. This chain's CDR3 is CASSDRRGRAGSYEQYF. The CDR3 DNA sequence: TGTGCCAGCAGTGATAGACGAGGCAGGGCTGGCTCCTACGAGCAGTACTTC.

The rearrangement joins TRBV6-5 to TRBJ1-3; the D is unclear. This CDR3 is built from 15 residues. V was clipped by 2 bases and J by 0 bases, with 8 bases between them. From germline, CDR1 is MNHEY and CDR2 SVGAGI. The CDR3, as DNA: TGTGCCAGCAGTTACCGCAGATCCTCTGGAAACACCATATATTTT. Its protein is CASSYRRSSGNTIYF.

The chain uses TRBV18 and TRBJ1-3; 11 nucleotides align to TRBD1. Per the germline V gene, CDR1 is KGHSH and CDR2 is LQKENI. The CDR3 has 14 residues. V was pared by 6 bases and J by 2 bases, with 0 bases of the junction left unmatched. The CDR3 spells CASSGQGAGNTIYF. CDR3 coding DNA: TGTGCCAGCTCGGGACAGGGGGCTGGAAACACCATATATTTT.

The chain employs TRBV11-2 and TRBJ2-7, with 8 nucleotides matching TRBD2. Germline trimming cut 5 bases from V and 4 bases from J; bases unmatched to any gene: 10. Germline V gene lookup returns CDR1 SGHAT and CDR2 FQNNGV. The CDR3 has 15 residues. The chain's CDR3 is CASSPTGGAGYEQYF. In nucleotides, the CDR3 is TGTGCCAGCAGCCCTACGGGGGGGGCAGGATACGAGCAGTACTTC.

The rearrangement uses TRBV7-2 and TRBJ1-4; possibly TRBD1 for D (5 bases). Germline CDR1 is SGHTA and CDR2 is FQGNSA. V was clipped by 3 bases and J by 3 bases, with 11 bases between them. There are 15 residues in the CDR3. The CDR3 reads CASSLDSGANEKLFF. The DNA for the CDR3 is TGTGCCAGCAGCTTGGATTCGGGGGCTAATGAAAAACTGTTTTTT.